This note documents a single T cell receptor (beta chain) sequence. Its antigen is undetermined. A much larger clone lies one base from this, so it may be a read error. The data derive from a study of Graves' ophthalmopathy and Graves' hyperthyroidism. Study outcomes and limitations: Its predictions of ophthalmopathy progression gave the model roughly 71% sensitivity and approximately 72% specificity.

RNA transcripts yielded amplified TCR beta CDR3 regions. After a first-round RT-PCR with HTBI primers, a second-round multiplex PCR was run. TCRdb itself ran the multiplex PCR reads through MiXCR, one entry per CDR3 protein. The sample contains roughly 14,000 distinct CDR3 sequences, around 50% of which appear only once. This CDR3 has 15 amino acids. Looked up from germline, CDR1 is DFQATT and CDR2 is SNEGSKA (reference sequence). V lost 6 bases, J lost 1 base, and 9 bases stayed unmatched. PBMCs originated in about 9.8 ml of fresh peripheral blood. The TCR was taken from a woman aged 25 to 39 with Graves' ophthalmopathy. The sequenced sample was peripheral blood. The chain is built from TRBV20-1 and TRBJ1-5; TRBD1 agrees at 7 bases. CDR3 loop: CSARTGDASNQPQHF. In DNA form, the CDR3 reads TGCAGTGCAAGAACAGGGGACGCGAGCAATCAGCCCCAGCATTTT.